The rows below give T cell receptor beta chains drawn from one sample of a study of vaccination and CD4 T cells after COVID-19. Their antigens are not known. TCRdb analysed the PCR reads with MiXCR anew, one entry per CDR3 protein. The repertoire holds more than 13,000 distinct CDR3 sequences, with around 20% as singletons. The sample taken for sequencing was cultured CD4+ T cells from blood. The receptors stem from a human donor with COVID-19. Both conserved end residues are part of each CDR3. The D gene is left open where the match is weak. Expanded clones get a size class; other rows say once, few or many, or leave the size out.

J	size	D	V	CDR3	DNA
TRBJ2-2	.	TRBD2	TRBV5-4	CASSLAGANTGELFF	TGTGCCAGCAGCTTAGCGGGGGCCAACACCGGGGAGCTGTTTTTT
TRBJ2-5	few	.	TRBV20-1	CSATDFQETQYF	TGCAGTGCCACCGACTTCCAAGAGACCCAGTACTTC
TRBJ2-7	once	.	TRBV20-1	CSARKPQDSPSYEQYF	TGCAGTGCTAGAAAACCCCAGGACAGTCCTTCTTACGAGCAGTACTTC
TRBJ2-7	.	.	TRBV24-1	CATSRDSLDEQYF	TGTGCCACCAGCCGGGATTCCCTGGACGAGCAGTACTTC
TRBJ2-7	.	.	TRBV11-2	CASSHFRDPAYEQYF	TGTGCCAGCAGCCATTTCCGGGACCCCGCATACGAGCAGTACTTC
TRBJ2-5	.	TRBD2	TRBV6-1	CASMGTRWGETQYF	TGTGCCAGCATGGGGACTAGATGGGGAGAGACCCAGTACTTC
TRBJ2-3	medium-sized	.	TRBV11-1	CASSLYPPTDTQYF	TGTGCCAGCAGCTTATATCCCCCCACAGATACGCAGTATTTT
TRBJ2-1	once	.	TRBV19	CASSITTGRNEQFF	TGTGCCAGTAGTATAACGACAGGGAGGAATGAGCAGTTCTTC
TRBJ2-5	.	TRBD1	TRBV5-1	CASNQLGQGMDTTQYF	TGCGCCAGCAACCAGCTGGGACAGGGGATGGATACGACCCAGTACTTC
TRBJ2-1	few	TRBD2	TRBV24-1	CATSDFRGGGVSYNEQFF	TGTGCCACCAGTGATTTTCGGGGCGGGGGGGTCTCCTACAATGAGCAGTTCTTC
TRBJ1-2	.	.	TRBV12-3/TRBV12-4	CASSLPGISGGYTF	TGTGCCAGCAGTTTGCCAGGGATTAGCGGTGGCTACACCTTC
TRBJ2-3	.	.	TRBV2	CASSDPTKEGDTQYF	TGTGCCAGCAGTGACCCGACGAAGGAGGGTGATACGCAGTATTTT
TRBJ2-1	.	.	TRBV19	CASSIGTSPYNEQFF	TGTGCCAGTAGTATAGGGACTTCCCCCTACAATGAGCAGTTCTTC
TRBJ2-5	few	TRBD2	TRBV2	CASSGLAGGPRQETQYF	TGTGCCAGCAGTGGTCTAGCGGGGGGCCCGAGGCAAGAGACCCAGTACTTC
TRBJ1-4	few	.	TRBV6-5	CASSYPRANEKLFF	TGTGCCAGCAGTTACCCTAGGGCTAATGAAAAACTGTTTTTT
TRBJ1-2	.	.	TRBV14	CASSQLGGGRSYTF	TGTGCCAGCAGCCAACTGGGCGGTGGTAGGAGCTACACCTTC
TRBJ2-2	.	TRBD1	TRBV7-7	CASSPRGGRGFEELFF	TGTGCTAGCAGCCCCAGAGGGGGCAGGGGCTTTGAGGAGCTGTTTTTT
TRBJ2-3	.	.	TRBV19	CASSISQASTDTQYF	TGTGCCAGTAGTATATCACAGGCGAGCACAGATACGCAGTATTTT
TRBJ2-3	.	TRBD2	TRBV5-5	CASEGLAVTDTQYF	TGTGCCAGCGAAGGACTAGCGGTCACAGATACGCAGTATTTT
TRBJ1-2	.	.	TRBV29-1	CSVGVTANYGYTF	TGCAGCGTTGGGGTCACGGCAAACTATGGCTACACCTTC
TRBJ2-1	few	TRBD2	TRBV10-1	CASSAQRGGRGEQFF	TGCGCCAGCAGTGCTCAGCGGGGGGGCCGTGGTGAGCAGTTCTTC
TRBJ1-2	medium-sized	.	TRBV20-1	CSARRGANYGYTF	TGCAGTGCTAGACGAGGGGCTAACTATGGCTACACCTTC
TRBJ1-6	medium-sized	TRBD1	TRBV7-2	CASRETGDGSPLHF	TGTGCCAGCAGGGAAACAGGGGATGGTTCACCCCTCCACTTT
TRBJ2-7	.	TRBD2	TRBV5-4	CASSASGGLSYEQYF	TGTGCCAGCAGCGCTAGCGGGGGACTCTCCTACGAGCAGTACTTC
TRBJ2-3	few	.	TRBV6-1	CASTGAGVADTQYF	TGTGCCAGCACTGGGGCAGGGGTCGCAGATACGCAGTATTTT
TRBJ2-2	medium-sized	TRBD2	TRBV6-1	CASRLLAGGPTGELFF	TGTGCCAGCAGACTCCTAGCGGGGGGGCCGACCGGGGAGCTGTTTTTT
TRBJ2-3	.	TRBD2	TRBV18	CASSLQGLAGGTDTQYF	TGTGCCAGCTCGCTTCAAGGACTAGCGGGGGGCACAGATACGCAGTATTTT
TRBJ2-7	.	TRBD1	TRBV6-2/TRBV6-3	CASSYSVDRGKQYF	TGTGCCAGCAGTTACTCAGTCGACAGGGGGAAGCAGTACTTC
TRBJ1-1	medium-sized	TRBD1	TRBV5-1	CASSLETGGAGLAFF	TGCGCCAGCAGCTTAGAAACAGGGGGCGCTGGTTTAGCTTTCTTT
TRBJ2-7	.	TRBD1	TRBV19	CASSSYRGWEEQYF	TGTGCCAGTAGTTCCTACAGGGGTTGGGAGGAGCAGTACTTC
TRBJ1-1	few	.	TRBV20-1	CSAKGRPNTEAFF	TGCAGTGCTAAAGGACGTCCGAACACTGAAGCTTTCTTT
TRBJ1-5	medium-sized	TRBD1	TRBV7-2	CASSLGDRVSNQPQHF	TGTGCCAGCAGCTTAGGGGACAGGGTTAGCAATCAGCCCCAGCATTTT
TRBJ2-3	.	.	TRBV14	CASSPLGQTDTQYF	TGTGCCAGCAGCCCGCTGGGACAAACAGATACGCAGTATTTT
TRBJ2-5	.	TRBD2	TRBV19	CASKVSGGYQETQYF	TGTGCCAGTAAGGTTAGCGGGGGATACCAAGAGACCCAGTACTTC
TRBJ2-7	few	TRBD2	TRBV10-3	CATRTSGSPYEQYF	TGTGCCACCCGGACTAGCGGATCCCCCTACGAGCAGTACTTC
TRBJ1-2	.	.	TRBV5-1	CASSLVGNYGYTF	TGCGCCAGCAGCTTGGTGGGCAACTATGGCTACACCTTC
TRBJ2-5	.	.	TRBV7-2	CASSRGHLQETQYF	TGTGCCAGCAGCAGAGGACACCTCCAAGAGACCCAGTACTTC
TRBJ1-5	.	.	TRBV19	CASSTNGPGGQPQHF	TGTGCCAGTAGTACTAACGGGCCCGGCGGGCAGCCCCAGCATTTT
TRBJ2-3	.	.	TRBV5-8	CASSFMGDTQYF	TGTGCCAGCAGCTTTATGGGGGATACGCAGTATTTT
TRBJ2-7	.	.	TRBV28	CASSPTGTPIYEQYF	TGTGCCAGCAGTCCCACCGGGACACCCATATACGAGCAGTACTTC
TRBJ1-6	few	.	TRBV6-4	CASSPGQYSPLHF	TGTGCCAGCAGTCCGGGACAATATTCACCCCTCCACTTT
TRBJ1-1	medium-sized	.	TRBV20-1	CSARGAPNTEAFF	TGCAGTGCTAGAGGTGCCCCGAACACTGAAGCTTTCTTT
TRBJ2-6	.	.	TRBV5-1	CASSPPSGANVLTF	TGCGCCAGCAGCCCCCCCTCTGGGGCCAACGTCCTGACTTTC
TRBJ1-5	few	.	TRBV19	CASSPDSSWQPQHF	TGTGCCAGTAGCCCCGACAGCTCGTGGCAGCCCCAGCATTTT
TRBJ2-7	.	.	TRBV30	CAWSGDTYYEQYF	TGTGCCTGGAGTGGGGACACTTACTACGAGCAGTACTTC
TRBJ1-2	.	TRBD1	TRBV2	CASTRDRTYGYTF	TGTGCCAGCACCCGGGACAGAACCTATGGCTACACCTTC
TRBJ1-1	.	.	TRBV15	CATSRVGVRITEAFF	TGTGCCACCAGCAGAGTAGGGGTAAGGATCACTGAAGCTTTCTTT
TRBJ1-1	.	.	TRBV2	CASSRRGSMNTEAFF	TGTGCCAGCAGCCGCCGGGGGTCCATGAACACTGAAGCTTTCTTT
TRBJ2-2	few	TRBD2	TRBV19	CASSYSGGRNRGELFF	TGTGCCAGTAGTTATAGCGGGGGGAGGAACCGGGGAGAGCTGTTTTTT
TRBJ1-1	.	.	TRBV7-2	CASSLEQMNTEAFF	TGTGCCAGCAGCTTAGAACAGATGAACACTGAAGCTTTCTTT
TRBJ1-1	medium-sized	.	TRBV2	CASSETRTSWGAFF	TGTGCCAGCAGTGAAACCAGGACTTCGTGGGGAGCTTTCTTT
TRBJ2-3	.	TRBD2	TRBV29-1	CSPSGGPHESSTDTQYF	TGCAGCCCCAGCGGGGGGCCACACGAATCTAGCACAGATACGCAGTATTTT
TRBJ1-2	.	.	TRBV29-1	CSVEINGQYGYTF	TGCAGCGTTGAAATTAACGGGCAATATGGCTACACCTTC
TRBJ1-2	.	.	TRBV11-3	CASSEDHRVRDYGYTF	TGTGCCAGCAGCGAAGATCACAGGGTTCGGGACTATGGCTACACCTTC
TRBJ1-5	.	TRBD1	TRBV7-2	CASSLAGTGTLGYSNQPQHF	TGTGCCAGCAGCTTAGCGGGGACAGGGACTTTAGGGTATAGCAATCAGCCCCAGCATTTT
TRBJ1-3	.	.	TRBV27	CASSSLLLGAGNTIYF	TGTGCCAGCAGTTCACTCCTACTGGGTGCTGGAAACACCATATATTTT
TRBJ2-1	few	.	TRBV20-1	CSADLDTTYNEQFF	TGCAGTGCTGATTTGGACACTACCTACAATGAGCAGTTCTTC
TRBJ1-2	.	TRBD1	TRBV30	CAWGIVTGGWDYGYTF	TGTGCCTGGGGGATTGTGACAGGGGGCTGGGACTATGGCTACACCTTC
TRBJ1-2	.	TRBD1	TRBV6-1	CASRSSGTGVSYGYTF	TGTGCCAGCAGATCATCCGGGACAGGGGTTAGCTATGGCTACACCTTC
TRBJ2-2	.	.	TRBV5-6	CASGFQGNTGELFF	TGTGCCAGCGGTTTCCAGGGGAACACCGGGGAGCTGTTTTTT